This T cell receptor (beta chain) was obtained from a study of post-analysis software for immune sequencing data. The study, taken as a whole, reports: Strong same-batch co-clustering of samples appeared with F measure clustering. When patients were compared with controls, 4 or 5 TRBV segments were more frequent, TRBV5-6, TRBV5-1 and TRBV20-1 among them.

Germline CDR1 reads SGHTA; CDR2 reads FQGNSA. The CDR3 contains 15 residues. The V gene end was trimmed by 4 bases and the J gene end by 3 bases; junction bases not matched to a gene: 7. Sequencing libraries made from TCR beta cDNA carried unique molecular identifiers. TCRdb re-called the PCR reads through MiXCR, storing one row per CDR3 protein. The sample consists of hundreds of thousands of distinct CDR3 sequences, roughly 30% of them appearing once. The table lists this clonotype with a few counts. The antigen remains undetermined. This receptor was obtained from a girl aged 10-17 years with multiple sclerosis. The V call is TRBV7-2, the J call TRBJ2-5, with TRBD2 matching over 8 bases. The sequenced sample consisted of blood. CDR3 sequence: CASSSTGTREETQYF. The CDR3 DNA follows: TGTGCCAGCAGCTCGACCGGGACTAGGGAAGAGACCCAGTACTTC.